These 10 T cell receptor beta chains originate from one sample sequenced in a study of OX40 agonist ivuxolimab in advanced cancers. Clones were sequenced by immunoSEQ multiplex PCR, and TCRdb holds only the in-frame ones, with some missing. The sample shows about 94,000 clones, about nine tenths of them seen only once. Specimen: CD4+ or CD8+ T cells sorted from blood, collected in a trial of the OX40 agonist ivuxolimab. These receptors were collected from an adult with an advanced solid tumor such as melanoma, head and neck, liver or kidney cancer.

This clone was detected only once. Other DNA sequences in the same sample also yield this CDR3. This chain uses TRBV20-1 with TRBJ2-7; 7 bases line up with TRBD2. The ends lost 1 base at V and 7 bases at J; junction bases unmatched: 1. CDR3 length: 11 amino acids. Germline values: CDR1 DFQATT, CDR2 SNEGSKA (reference sequence). For the CDR3, the DNA is TGCAGTGCTAGAGGGGGAGGGGAGCAGTACTTC. Amino acid sequence: CSARGGGEQYF.

V and J are TRBV10-1 and TRBJ2-3; TRBD2 aligns across 9 bases. With 3 bases clipped from V and 5 bases from J, the junction kept 6 bases outside the gene matches. This CDR3 spans 15 amino acids. Germline values: CDR1 WNHNN, CDR2 SYGVQD (reference sequence). This CDR3 is CASSDPSGAQDTQYF. In nucleotides, the CDR3 is TGCGCCAGCAGTGATCCTAGCGGGGCACAAGATACGCAGTATTTT.

J is TRBJ1-1 and V is TRBV20-1, with D unresolved. V lost 3 bases to trimming and J lost 1 base, with 3 bases between them. The CDR3 covers 11 residues. From germline, CDR1 is DFQATT and CDR2 SNEGSKA (reference sequence). This CDR3 reads CSASQNTEAFF. CDR3 nucleotides: TGCAGTGCTAGCCAGAACACTGAAGCTTTCTTT.

The chain joins TRBV19 to TRBJ1-4; D perhaps matches TRBD1 (6 bases). V was pared by 4 bases and J by 8 bases, with 20 bases between. The CDR3 consists of 16 residues. Germline V gives CDR1 LNHDA, CDR2 SQIVND (reference sequence). CDR3 sequence: CASSTSAGQLGEKLFF. The CDR3 DNA follows: TGTGCCAGTAGTACCTCCGCCGGACAGTTGGGCGAAAAACTGTTTTTT.

The chain employs TRBV4-1 and TRBJ1-1; D gene ambiguous. The CDR3 is 13 amino acids. Trimming took off 4 bases at V and 3 bases at J, with 9 bases between the two ends. CDR1 and CDR2 (germline): MGHRA, YSYEKL. CDR3 sequence: CASSRQVDTEAFF. In nucleotides, the CDR3 is TGCGCCAGCAGCCGCCAGGTGGACACTGAAGCTTTCTTT.

The V and J genes are TRBV7-2 and TRBJ2-5, with D possibly being TRBD2 (5 bases). The CDR3 is 13 amino acids. Germline CDR1 reads SGHTA; CDR2 reads FQGNSA. Trimming took 1 base from V and 11 from J, leaving 14 bases between them. As DNA, the CDR3 is TGTGCCAGCAGCTTAGACGTTTCCCGGGGACAGTACTTC. This codes for CASSLDVSRGQYF.

Note on this clone: A junction boundary mismatches the germline segment, possibly from a read error. This chain joins TRBV19 and TRBJ2-1; D may be TRBD1 or TRBD2 (5 bases each). The CDR3 runs 14 residues. Looked up from germline, CDR1 is LNHDA and CDR2 is SQIVND (reference sequence). This CDR3 is CASSVEGRDGEQFF. The CDR3 DNA is TGTGCCAGTAGTGTAGAGGGACGGGACGGTGAGCAGTTCTTC.

This sequence joins TRBV18 and TRBJ1-1; D is unclear. The CDR3 runs 14 residues. V gave up 1 base and J gave up 6 bases, with 12 bases separating them. Germline assignment: CDR1 KGHSH and CDR2 LQKENI. CDR3 residues: CASSPLSGEAEAFF. In DNA form, the CDR3 reads TGTGCCAGCTCACCACTCTCCGGGGAGGCTGAAGCTTTCTTT.

The rearrangement uses TRBV5-1 and TRBJ2-7, with D perhaps TRBD1 (5 bases). V shed 1 base and J shed 3 bases, with 17 bases lying between them. Germline CDR1 is SGHRS and CDR2 is YFSETQ. The CDR3 consists of 16 residues. CDR3 loop: CASSLRSGKTVYEQYF. As DNA, the CDR3 is TGCGCCAGCAGCTTGAGGTCAGGGAAAACAGTCTACGAGCAGTACTTC. Combining the CDR3 with reference TRBV5-1 and TRBJ2-7 gives the whole variable domain KAGVTQTPRYLIKTRGQQVTLSCSPISGHRSVSWYQQTPGQGLQFLFEYFSETQRNKGNFPGRFSGRQFSNSRSEMNVSTLELGDSALYLCASSLRSGKTVYEQYFGPGTRLTVT.

Concerning this clone itself: This specimen includes other DNA sequences encoding the same CDR3. The CDR3 region is CASSQGAGTEAFF. The CDR3 nucleotides are TGCGCCAGCAGCCAGGGGGCGGGCACTGAAGCTTTCTTT. This chain uses TRBV5-1 with TRBJ1-1, with TRBD1 identical over 8 bases. This CDR3 region has 13 residues. Germline lookup yields CDR1 SGHRS and CDR2 YFSETQ. After removal of 4 bases from V and 4 bases from J, the junction contained 3 bases not matched to a gene.